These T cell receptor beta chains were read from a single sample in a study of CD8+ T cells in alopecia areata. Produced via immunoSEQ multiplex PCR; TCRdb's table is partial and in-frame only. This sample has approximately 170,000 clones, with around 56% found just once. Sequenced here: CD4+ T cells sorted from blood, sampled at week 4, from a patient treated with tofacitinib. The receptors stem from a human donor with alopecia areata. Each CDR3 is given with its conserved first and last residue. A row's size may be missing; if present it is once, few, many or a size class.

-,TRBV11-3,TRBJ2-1,CASSFGRVSYNEQFF
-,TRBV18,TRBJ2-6,CASSRQGASSGANVLTF
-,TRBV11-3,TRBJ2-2,CASSSTGDTGELFF
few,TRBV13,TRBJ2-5,CASSFSQTQYF
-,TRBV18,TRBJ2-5,CASSPRPAGQETQYF
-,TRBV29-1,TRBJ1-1,CSVLAGGVWSEAFF
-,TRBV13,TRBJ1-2,CASSLQGRGYTF
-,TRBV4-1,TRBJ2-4,CASSQGGRAIQYF
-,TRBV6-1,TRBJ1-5,CASSAWQGRGSNQPQHF
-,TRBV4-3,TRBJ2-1,CASSQDPRGQRFF
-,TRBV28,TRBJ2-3,CASSRWGGSTDTQYF
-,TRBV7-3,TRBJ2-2,CASSKNWNTGELFF
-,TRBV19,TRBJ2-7,CASRDEGGSPEQYF
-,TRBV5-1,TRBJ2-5,CASRQRGETQYF
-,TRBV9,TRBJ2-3,CASSVPLAGADTQYF
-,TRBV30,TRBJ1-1,CAWSRVSNTEAFF
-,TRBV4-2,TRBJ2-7,CASSQDYGSNYEQYF
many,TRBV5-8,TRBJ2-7,CASSSGQVREQYF
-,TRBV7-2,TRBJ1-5,CASSLVRRNQPQHF
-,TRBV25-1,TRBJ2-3,CASSGPSDTQYF
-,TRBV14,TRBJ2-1,CASSSLLARDGYNEQFF
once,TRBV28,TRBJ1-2,CASVGQGALFYGYTF
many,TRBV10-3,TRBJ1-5,CATRRTDNQPQHF
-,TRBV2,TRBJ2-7,CASGRNRGVNEQYF
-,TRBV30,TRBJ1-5,CAWSRDRGNQPQHF
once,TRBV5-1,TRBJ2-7,CASSLGGQGLTYEQYF
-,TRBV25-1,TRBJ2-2,CASSGPAGGELFF
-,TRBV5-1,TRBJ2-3,CASSSGLAGATDTQYF
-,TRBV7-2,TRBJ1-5,CASSLTGFGQPQHF
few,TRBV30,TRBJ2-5,CAWRTGRETQYF
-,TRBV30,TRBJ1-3,CAWAIDGNTIYF
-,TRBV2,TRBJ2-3,CASSDRGRRNTQYF
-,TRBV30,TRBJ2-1,CAWTYRAHEQFF
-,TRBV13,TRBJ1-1,CASSLLRTEAFF
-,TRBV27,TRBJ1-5,CASSLTGGRNQPQHF
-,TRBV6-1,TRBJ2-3,CASSENGDTQYF
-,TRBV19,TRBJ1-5,CATGTGGGSNQPQHF
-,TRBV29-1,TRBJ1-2,CSVGRGAGYGYTF
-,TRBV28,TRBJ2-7,CASCRGGRDYEQYF
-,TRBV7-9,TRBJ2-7,CARTGTASSEQYF
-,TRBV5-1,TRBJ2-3,CASSPPSDTQYF
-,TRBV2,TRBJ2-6,CASSLQSGTGANVLTF
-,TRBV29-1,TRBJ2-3,CSSALARTDTQYF
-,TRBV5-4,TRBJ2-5,CASSLAKTSGRIQETQYF
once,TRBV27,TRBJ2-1,CASSPRTSGRKNEQFF
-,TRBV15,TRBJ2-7,CATSVWDRTYEQYF
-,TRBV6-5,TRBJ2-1,CASTPEDLVNEQFF
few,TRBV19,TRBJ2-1,CASRIKGSNEQFF
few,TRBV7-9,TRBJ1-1,CASSLPRGNTEAFF
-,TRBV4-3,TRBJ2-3,CASSQDYGKIVADTQYF
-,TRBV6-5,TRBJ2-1,CASSFNGGQFF
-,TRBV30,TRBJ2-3,CAPLALDTQYF
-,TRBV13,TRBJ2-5,CASSLQGQKETQYF